This TCR beta chain was identified during a study of early T cells in non-severe SARS-CoV-2 infection. The germline CDR1 and CDR2 sequences are SGHRS and YFSETQ. The CDR3 runs to 14 residues. Deletions cut 0 bases from V and 6 bases from J, with 10 bases between. From the 5' RACE reads, TCRdb called clonotypes with MiXCR, one entry per CDR3 protein. The table includes under 85,000 distinct CDR3 sequences, approximately 15% detected once. The table lists this clonotype with a few counts. Source: whole blood, taken at baseline. The TCR sequence derives from an adult who was a healthcare worker with PCR-confirmed SARS-CoV-2 infection or an uninfected control (not recorded which). This rearrangement joins TRBV5-1 to TRBJ2-1; D may be TRBD2 (5 bases). CDR3: CASSLVGAPNEQFF. The DNA for the CDR3 is TGCGCCAGCAGCTTGGTGGGAGCGCCCAATGAGCAGTTCTTC.